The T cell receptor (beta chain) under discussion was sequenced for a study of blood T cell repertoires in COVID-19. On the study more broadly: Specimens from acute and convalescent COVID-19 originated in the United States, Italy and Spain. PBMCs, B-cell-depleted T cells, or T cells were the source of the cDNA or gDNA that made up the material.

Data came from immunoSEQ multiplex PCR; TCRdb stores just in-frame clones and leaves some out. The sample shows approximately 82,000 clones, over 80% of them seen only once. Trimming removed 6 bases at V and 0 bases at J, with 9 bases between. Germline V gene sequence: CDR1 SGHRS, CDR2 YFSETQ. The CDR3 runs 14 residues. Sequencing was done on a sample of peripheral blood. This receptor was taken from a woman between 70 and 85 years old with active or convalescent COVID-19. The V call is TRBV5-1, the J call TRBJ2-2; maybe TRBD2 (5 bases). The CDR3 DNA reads TGCGCCAGCAATTACGGGGCGAACACCGGGGAGCTGTTTTTT. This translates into CASNYGANTGELFF.